Listed here are 21 T cell receptor beta chains from one sample, sequenced in a study of blood T cell repertoires in COVID-19. The table came from immunoSEQ multiplex PCR; TCRdb's copy has only in-frame clones and leaves some out. The repertoire holds 200,000 to 250,000 clones, around nine tenths seen once, with roughly 0.89% in the top ten. Sequencing was performed on peripheral blood. The receptor set was obtained from a man between 25 and 39 years old with COVID-19, enrolled during active disease.

The chain is built from TRBV5-1 and TRBJ1-5; D ambiguous. The CDR3 loop spans 13 amino acids. Germline assignment: CDR1 SGHRS and CDR2 YFSETQ. V was clipped by 4 bases and J by 3 bases, with 8 bases between them. The CDR3: CASSIESNQPQHF. In DNA form, the CDR3 reads TGCGCCAGCAGCATTGAGTCCAATCAGCCCCAGCATTTT.

This rearrangement joins TRBV7-3 to TRBJ1-1, with D unclear. The V gene's germline CDR1 is SGHTA and CDR2 FQGTGA. CDR3 size: 12 residues. V was pared by 5 bases and J by 11 bases, with 15 bases between. The chain's CDR3 is CASSNLDRRAFF. The CDR3 nucleotides are TGTGCCAGCAGCAACTTAGACCGGAGGGCTTTCTTT.

This rearrangement joins TRBV30 to TRBJ2-1; D is undetermined. The CDR3 has 13 amino acids. Trimming removed 5 bases at V and 4 bases at J, with 12 bases between. Germline-derived CDR1 and CDR2 are GTSNPN and SVGIG (reference sequence). CDR3 amino acids: CAWQLSTYNEQFF. The CDR3 coding sequence is TGTGCCTGGCAACTCTCTACTTACAATGAGCAGTTCTTC.

The rearrangement links TRBV9 to TRBJ1-6, with no clear D. The CDR3 is 14 amino acids. Germline CDR1 SGDLS, CDR2 YYNGEE. The V and J ends lost 3 bases and 5 bases respectively, with 9 bases between them. The CDR3 coding sequence is TGTGCCAGCAGCGGTCGACAAGATAATTCACCCCTCCACTTT. It translates to CASSGRQDNSPLHF.

The rearrangement joins TRBV7-6 to TRBJ2-3; 7 nucleotides agree with TRBD2. J lost 0 bases, V lost 4 bases, and 4 bases had no gene match. The CDR3 totals 15 residues. In germline, CDR1 is SGHVS, CDR2 FNYEAQ. CDR3 protein: CASSSGGGSTDTQYF. CDR3 bases: TGTGCCAGCAGCTCTGGGGGAGGGAGCACAGATACGCAGTATTTT.

The chain links TRBV30 to TRBJ1-6, with a tentative D call TRBD1 (5 bases). The V end was cut by 2 bases, the J end by 10 bases, with 15 bases between. There are 14 residues in the CDR3. From germline, CDR1 is GTSNPN and CDR2 SVGIG (reference sequence). The CDR3 loop is CAWSPSQGRSPLHF. CDR3 in DNA: TGTGCCTGGAGTCCCTCTCAGGGCCGGTCACCCCTCCACTTT.

The gene calls are TRBV2 and TRBJ2-7; 9 nucleotides line up with TRBD2. CDR1 SNHLY and CDR2 FYNNEI come from the germline V gene. CDR3 length equals 14 residues. Losses at the gene ends were 6 bases for V and 2 bases for J; bases not matched to a gene: 5. The CDR3 nucleotides are TGTGCCAGCAGGGGAGCGGGGGGTCCCTACGAGCAGTACTTC. Translation gives CASRGAGGPYEQYF.

The rearrangement joins TRBV7-9 to TRBJ2-7; D is unclear. The germline V gene encodes CDR1 SEHNR and CDR2 FQNEAQ (reference sequence). Trimming removed 5 bases at V and 5 bases at J, with 13 bases between. This CDR3 spans 13 amino acids. The CDR3 loop reads CASSPTEFNEQYF. CDR3 bases: TGTGCCAGCAGCCCAACAGAGTTTAACGAGCAGTACTTC.

The chain is built from TRBV11-2 and TRBJ2-7; TRBD1 aligns across 11 bases. After removal of 4 bases from V and 2 bases from J, the junction contained 4 bases not matched to a gene. There are 15 residues in the CDR3. CDR1 SGHAT and CDR2 FQNNGV come from the germline V gene. The CDR3, as DNA: TGTGCCAGCAGCTCATCGGACAGGGGGCCCTACGAGCAGTACTTC. Its translation is CASSSSDRGPYEQYF.

The chain links TRBV6-5 to TRBJ2-7, with D unclear. There are 12 residues in the CDR3. Germline V lookup: CDR1 MNHEY, CDR2 SVGAGI. The V end was cut by 2 bases, the J end by 3 bases, with 5 bases between. CDR3 sequence reads: CASSYNGYEQYF. DNA for the CDR3: TGTGCCAGCAGTTACAACGGCTACGAGCAGTACTTC.

The chain carries TRBV27 and TRBJ2-7; maybe TRBD2 (5 bases). Trimming removed 3 bases at V and 7 bases at J, with 16 bases between. Germline assignment: CDR1 MNHEY and CDR2 SMNVEV (reference sequence). The CDR3 has 14 amino acids. The CDR3 sequence: CASSLVPLRGEQYF. CDR3 nucleotide sequence: TGTGCCAGCAGTTTGGTGCCCCTACGGGGTGAGCAGTACTTC.

The gene calls are TRBV14 and TRBJ2-1, with a tentative D call TRBD1 (5 bases). Between the trimmed V and J ends, which lost 1 base and 2 bases, there was a span of 6 bases. CDR1 SGHDN and CDR2 FVKESK come from the germline V gene. This CDR3 is 14 amino acids long. The CDR3 DNA reads TGTGCCAGCAGCCAAGTCAGGGCCTACAATGAGCAGTTCTTC. This sequence encodes CASSQVRAYNEQFF.

The chain links TRBV9 to TRBJ1-1; 8 bases map to TRBD1. The V segment lost 3 bases and the J segment 1 base; nucleotides outside the gene matches: 8. Germline V gene data show CDR1 as SGDLS and CDR2 as YYNGEE. CDR3 length equals 16 residues. In DNA form, the CDR3 reads TGTGCCAGCAGCGCAAGGACCGGGACAGGGAACACTGAAGCTTTCTTT. Its protein product is CASSARTGTGNTEAFF. Using reference TRBV9 and TRBJ1-1 for the parts outside the CDR3, the full variable domain is DSGVTQTPKHLITATGQRVTLRCSPRSGDLSVYWYQQSLDQGLQFLIQYYNGEERAKGNILERFSAQQFPDLHSELNLSSLELGDSALYFCASSARTGTGNTEAFFGQGTRLTVV.

This clone was recorded only once. The chain recombines TRBV7-9 with TRBJ2-1, with a possible D match to TRBD1 (5 bases). There are 14 residues in the CDR3. CDR1 is SEHNR, CDR2 FQNEAQ, per germline (reference sequence). With 6 bases removed from V and 15 bases from J, the gap between germline ends came to 24 bases. The CDR3 bases are TGTGCCAGCAGTCTAGGGAAGAGGCAGGGTGAGTGGTTCTTC. Protein sequence: CASSLGKRQGEWFF. Full variable domain (remainder filled in from reference TRBV7-9 and TRBJ2-1): DTGVSQNPRHKITKRGQNVTFRCDPISEHNRLYWYRQTLGQGPEFLTYFQNEAQLEKSRLLSDRFSAERPKGSFSTLEIQRTEQGDSAMYLCASSLGKRQGEWFFGPGTRLTVL.

The chain carries TRBV7-9 and TRBJ1-2; maybe TRBD1 (5 bases). CDR3 length: 15 residues. The germline V gene encodes CDR1 SEHNR and CDR2 FQNEAQ (reference sequence). Trimming pared 1 base from V and 0 bases from J, leaving 9 bases between. CDR3 DNA: TGTGCCAGCAGCTTAGGGGGCGGATCTAACTATGGCTACACCTTC. This translates into CASSLGGGSNYGYTF.

The chain couples TRBV2 to TRBJ1-1, with a weak D call TRBD1 (5 bases). Trimming removed 5 bases from V and 5 bases from J, with 12 bases in between. Germline V CDR1 and CDR2: SNHLY, FYNNEI. This CDR3 contains 13 residues. CDR3: CASSSRVTTEAFF. The CDR3 DNA sequence: TGTGCCAGCAGTAGCAGGGTAACTACTGAAGCTTTCTTT.

CDR3 loop: CASSPRSGGHTGELFF. As DNA, the CDR3 is TGTGCCAGCAGCCCCCGCAGCGGGGGGCACACCGGGGAGCTGTTTTTT. The rearrangement links TRBV9 to TRBJ2-2; TRBD2 matches 9 bases. The trim removed 4 bases at V and 3 bases at J, leaving 7 bases unmatched. The germline gives CDR1 SGDLS, CDR2 YYNGEE. The length of the CDR3 is 16 residues.

This chain uses TRBV2 with TRBJ1-2; D uncertain. Germline CDR1 reads SNHLY; CDR2 reads FYNNEI. Trimming pared 4 bases from V and 7 bases from J, leaving 16 bases between. This CDR3 is built from 14 residues. For the CDR3, the DNA is TGTGCCAGCAGTGCAACGGGAAAAGGTATTGGCTACACCTTC. Its protein is CASSATGKGIGYTF.

The chain combines TRBV27 with TRBJ1-5, with D tentatively TRBD1 (6 bases). The CDR3 has 18 residues. V was clipped by 5 bases and J by 2 bases, with 22 bases between them. CDR1 MNHEY and CDR2 SMNVEV come from the germline V gene (reference sequence). The chain's CDR3 is CASSPLGGFQGRNQPQHF. The CDR3 nucleotides are TGTGCCAGCAGTCCCCTAGGCGGGTTCCAGGGGCGCAATCAGCCCCAGCATTTT.

The chain couples TRBV4-2 to TRBJ2-7; 8 nucleotides align to TRBD2. The CDR3 sequence is 15 residues long. With 4 bases clipped from V and 3 bases from J, the junction kept 8 bases outside the gene matches. Germline V lookup: CDR1 LGHNA, CDR2 YNFKEQ. Written as DNA, the CDR3 is TGTGCCAGCAGCCCCCCAGGGACTAGTCTCTACGAGCAGTACTTC. This encodes CASSPPGTSLYEQYF.

This clone has just one count. The J gene is TRBJ1-1, the V gene TRBV13; D gene ambiguous. The germline V gene has CDR1 PRHDT and CDR2 FYEKMQ (reference sequence). The V end was cut by 5 bases, the J end by 6 bases, with 10 bases between. The CDR3 runs 12 residues. The CDR3 loop is CASSREGPEAFF. The CDR3 DNA follows: TGTGCCAGCAGCAGGGAGGGTCCTGAAGCTTTCTTT.